A selection of T cell receptor beta chains follows, all from one sample in a study of blood T cell repertoires in COVID-19. Profiled with immunoSEQ multiplex PCR; TCRdb holds only in-frame clones, not every one. This table has over 200,000 clones, 65% to 85% appearing once. The source material was peripheral blood. All receptors come from a middle-aged man with acute or convalescent COVID-19. Each CDR3 is given with its conserved first and last residue. D genes are given only for firm matches.

V	J	D	CDR3
TRBV11-2	TRBJ1-1	NA	CASSSAPAGMNTEAFF
TRBV30	TRBJ1-6	TRBD1	CAWSTGQDNSPLHF
TRBV2	TRBJ1-1	NA	CASSRDLNTEAFF
TRBV6-5	TRBJ1-1	NA	CASRLGGLGHTEAFF
TRBV7-9	TRBJ2-7	NA	CASSLVLAEFYEQYF
TRBV24-1	TRBJ1-5	TRBD1	CATSETGADQPQHF
TRBV6-5	TRBJ1-2	TRBD1	CASRRPGQANYGYTF
TRBV27	TRBJ1-5	NA	CASSSSWGGQGWTQHF
TRBV27	TRBJ2-1	TRBD1	CASAGQGYISSYNEQFF
TRBV30	TRBJ1-2	TRBD1	CAWSPGGGYGYTF
TRBV29-1	TRBJ2-5	TRBD2	CSVRGRAAKTQYF
TRBV6-5	TRBJ1-2	TRBD1	CASSPGTDGYTF
TRBV11-2	TRBJ2-3	NA	CASSLGSFTDTQYF
TRBV4-3	TRBJ2-7	NA	CASSLGGAPPYEQYF
TRBV5-1	TRBJ2-2	NA	CASSSRQGSGTGELFF
TRBV13	TRBJ2-7	TRBD1	CASSFRQGDEQYF
TRBV14	TRBJ2-1	NA	CASSALPGLLEDEQFF
TRBV6-2/TRBV6-3	TRBJ2-1	NA	CASSYSTFGRLAYNEQFF
TRBV5-1	TRBJ2-1	TRBD1	CASSTPGQGAHPSYNEQFF
TRBV4-2	TRBJ1-5	TRBD1	CASSQDGTVGGGPQHF
TRBV18	TRBJ1-1	TRBD1	CASSPGQGVAFF
TRBV19	TRBJ1-5	NA	CASRRAVEASNQPQHF
TRBV29-1	TRBJ2-7	TRBD1	CSVEPQGAEQYF
TRBV5-1	TRBJ1-4	TRBD1	CASSGNRGWDEKLFF
TRBV29-1	TRBJ2-3	NA	CSVEEGMRGDTQYF
TRBV27	TRBJ1-1	NA	CASREGTEAFF
TRBV5-1	TRBJ1-1	TRBD1	CASSDRDRGMNTEAFF
TRBV5-5	TRBJ1-3	NA	CASNTPGLGNTIYF
TRBV7-9	TRBJ2-7	NA	CASSLGSGGEQYF
TRBV18	TRBJ2-7	TRBD1	CASSPHSPGQGGEQYF
TRBV12-3/TRBV12-4	TRBJ1-1	NA	CASSFSVNTEAFF
TRBV25-1	TRBJ2-2	TRBD1	CASSQTGWDGELFF
TRBV9	TRBJ2-2	TRBD2	CASSVEASGDTGELFF
TRBV11-2	TRBJ1-6	NA	CASSTSHRDYNSPLHF
TRBV5-1	TRBJ1-1	TRBD1	CASSFRGRSTEAFF
TRBV6-5	TRBJ1-3	TRBD1	CASSYAGQGTQEYF
TRBV28	TRBJ1-1	NA	CASSLSGGTNTEAFF
TRBV27	TRBJ2-7	NA	CASRPPDYLYEQYF
TRBV7-9	TRBJ1-1	NA	CASSQQGGTEAFF
TRBV5-4	TRBJ1-1	NA	CASSSTIGTTEAFF
TRBV5-1	TRBJ2-1	TRBD2	CASSLFRGGYNEQFF
TRBV5-1	TRBJ1-1	TRBD1	CASSPGQGAASEAFF
TRBV18	TRBJ1-1	NA	CASSPSMSGTEAFF
TRBV6-5	TRBJ2-7	TRBD1	CATFPSTGGNEQYF
TRBV29-1	TRBJ2-7	NA	CSVGSVPHEQYF
TRBV12-5	TRBJ2-3	TRBD2	CASGLVSGASTDTQYF
TRBV30	TRBJ2-3	NA	CAWSPPLTSLGTDTQYF
TRBV4-2	TRBJ1-2	NA	CASSLKDSLGYTF
TRBV27	TRBJ1-1	NA	CASSLSGREGTEAFF
TRBV10-1	TRBJ1-2	TRBD1	CASSDRDREVYGYTF
TRBV5-5	TRBJ2-7	NA	CASSLAFPVPSYEQYF
TRBV10-3	TRBJ2-3	NA	CAISESGGQLDTQYF
TRBV2	TRBJ2-7	NA	CASSDRRAGEQYF
TRBV30	TRBJ1-5	TRBD1	CAWSGDRRVNGNQPQHF
TRBV5-1	TRBJ1-1	NA	CASSLSGQSGAFF